These 10 T cell receptor beta chains share one sample of origin, sequenced in a study of identical twins. TCRdb processed the 5' RACE reads anew with MiXCR; each CDR3 protein has one entry. The sample comprises about 260,000 distinct CDR3 sequences, 7% of which are singletons, and 3% to 4.5% rests with the top ten. These data also featured in a second study, about yellow fever vaccine responses in identical twins.

The sample taken for sequencing was memory (CD45RO+) T cells sorted from blood. Source of these receptors: a woman younger than 35 in good health.

Many counts were recorded for this clonotype. The chain carries TRBV14 and TRBJ1-2; a possible D gene is TRBD1 (6 bases). Germline CDR1 SGHDN, CDR2 FVKESK. Trimming took 1 base from V and 5 from J, leaving 11 bases between them. CDR3 length: 14 amino acids. The DNA for the CDR3 is TGTGCCAGCAGCCAAGCGCAGGGGCCATATGGCTACACCTTC. This sequence encodes CASSQAQGPYGYTF.

The table lists this clonotype with a few counts. The gene calls are TRBV3-1 and TRBJ2-3; D might be TRBD2 (5 bases). Per germline, CDR1 LGHDT and CDR2 YNNKEL (reference sequence). Trimming took off 3 bases at V and 4 bases at J, with 11 bases between the two ends. This CDR3 spans 14 amino acids. In DNA form, the CDR3 reads TGTGCCAGCAGCCAGCGGATTAGCGCAGATACGCAGTATTTT. This gives the protein CASSQRISADTQYF.

This clonotype was detected ten times or more. The chain is built from TRBV11-2 and TRBJ2-1; tentative D call: TRBD2 (6 bases). The V end was cut by 2 bases, the J end by 9 bases, with 14 bases between. Looked up from germline, CDR1 is SGHAT and CDR2 is FQNNGV. This CDR3 has 14 residues. The CDR3 nucleotides read TGTGCCAGCAGCTTACCGCGACTAGGTCTTGAGCAGTTCTTC. Protein: CASSLPRLGLEQFF.

In its sample, this clonotype was seen many times. CDR3 coding DNA: TGTGCCAGCAGCTTACTAGCGGGGGGGGATACGCAGTATTTT. This gives the protein CASSLLAGGDTQYF. The rearrangement uses TRBV5-6 and TRBJ2-3; 13 nucleotides agree with TRBD2. V gave up 2 bases and J gave up 6 bases; unmatched junction bases: 0. The CDR3 has 14 residues. Germline assignment: CDR1 SGHDT and CDR2 YYEEEE.

This clonotype was observed a handful of times. The chain carries TRBV12-3 or TRBV12-4 and TRBJ1-1; D unresolved. The CDR3 is 14 amino acids. Trimming pared 7 bases from V and 1 base from J, leaving 13 bases between. CDR3 sequence (DNA): TGTGCCAGCACCGAGACCGTTCGGAACACTGAAGCTTTCTTT. Translating gives CASTETVRNTEAFF.

This clonotype was seen a few times. The J gene is TRBJ2-7, the V gene TRBV7-6; 12 bases map to TRBD2. The germline CDR1 and CDR2 sequences are SGHVS and FNYEAQ. V dropped 1 base and J dropped 0; count of bases not matched to a gene: 4. CDR3 length: 17 amino acids. The CDR3 bases are TGTGCCAGCAGCTTAGGGGGGACTAGCGGGCTCTCCTACGAGCAGTACTTC. This encodes CASSLGGTSGLSYEQYF.

The chain joins TRBV5-6 to TRBJ1-5; 7 bases match TRBD1. V lost 3 bases, J lost 0 bases, and 3 bases stayed unmatched. CDR1 SGHDT and CDR2 YYEEEE come from the germline V gene. The CDR3 has 15 residues. CDR3 in amino acids: CASSSGQLSNQPQHF. CDR3 bases: TGTGCCAGCAGCTCGGGACAGCTTAGCAATCAGCCCCAGCATTTT.

The table lists this clonotype with many counts. This chain uses TRBV6-1 with TRBJ2-1, with 9 bases fitting TRBD1. The trim removed 6 bases at V and 4 bases at J, leaving 1 base unmatched. This CDR3 region has 13 residues. CDR1 and CDR2 from the germline V gene are MNHNS and SASEGT. CDR3 in amino acids: CASRGQGYNEQFF. CDR3 coding DNA: TGTGCCAGCAGAGGACAGGGGTACAATGAGCAGTTCTTC.

The sample holds many counts of this clonotype. This chain connects TRBV5-1 to TRBJ2-1; D may be TRBD2 (6 bases). Germline values: CDR1 SGHRS, CDR2 YFSETQ. V shed 5 bases and J shed 3 bases, with 9 bases lying between them. The CDR3 loop spans 13 amino acids. CDR3 nucleotides: TGCGCCAGCAGAGGAGGGGACTACAATGAGCAGTTCTTC. Its translation: CASRGGDYNEQFF. Full variable domain (missing parts from reference TRBV5-1 and TRBJ2-1): KAGVTQTPRYLIKTRGQQVTLSCSPISGHRSVSWYQQTPGQGLQFLFEYFSETQRNKGNFPGRFSGRQFSNSRSEMNVSTLELGDSALYLCASRGGDYNEQFFGPGTRLTVL.

The chain joins TRBV12-3 or TRBV12-4 to TRBJ1-1; no definite D call. The CDR3 spans 13 residues. V shed 5 bases and J shed 4 bases, with 11 bases lying between them. CDR3 loop: CASSPSGSTEAFF. The CDR3 nucleotides read TGTGCCAGCAGTCCCTCTGGAAGCACTGAAGCTTTCTTT.